This T cell receptor (beta chain) was obtained from a study of beta chain features in type 1 diabetes. Study-wide findings and caveats: In cDNA sequencing, cells with high TCR expression could be over-represented.

A note on this clone: Its antigen is as yet unknown.

Germline V gives CDR1 SEHNR, CDR2 FQNEAQ (reference sequence). J lost 7 bases, V lost 4 bases, and 9 bases had no gene match. There are 14 residues in the CDR3. Expressed TCRB transcripts were sequenced because the entire RNA isolate underwent reverse transcription. The assay was immunoSEQ multiplex PCR, and TCRdb's table has in-frame clones only and misses some. The sample contains fewer than 500,000 clones, roughly 13% of which appear only once. Sequenced sample: naive CD4+ T cells from blood. The rearrangement links TRBV7-9 to TRBJ1-2; 7 bases align to TRBD1. This TCR derives from a man aged 25-45 years in good health. The CDR3 sequence is CASSSSQGIGGYTF. DNA for the CDR3: TGTGCCAGCAGCTCTTCACAGGGGATTGGTGGCTACACCTTC.